This is a list of T cell receptor beta chains from one sample in a study of control samples from healthy donors and cancer patients. Profiled with immunoSEQ multiplex PCR; TCRdb holds only in-frame clones, not every one. The data hold 150,000 to 200,000 clones, with 90% to 95% observed a single time. The sequenced sample was blood. Source of these receptors: a woman in her forties in good health. CDR3s include the opening cysteine and the closing phenylalanine or tryptophan. A D gene is named only where the DNA matches it firmly. The size field is filled for only some rows; it gives once, few, many or a size class.

V,size,D,J,CDR3,DNA
TRBV19,-,TRBD2,TRBJ2-1,CASSYGLAGYEQFF,TGTGCCAGTAGCTACGGACTAGCGGGGTATGAGCAGTTCTTC
TRBV18,-,-,TRBJ1-5,CASSNAAGANNQPQHF,TGTGCCAGCTCAAACGCCGCAGGGGCCAACAATCAGCCCCAGCATTTT
TRBV9,-,-,TRBJ2-1,CASSYSDEQFF,TGTGCCAGCAGCTATAGCGATGAGCAGTTCTTC
TRBV13,-,-,TRBJ2-2,CASSRDRIGELFF,TGTGCCAGCAGCCGCGACCGGATCGGGGAGCTGTTTTTT
TRBV29-1,-,-,TRBJ1-2,CSVGLGGGYTF,TGCAGCGTTGGTTTGGGGGGTGGCTACACCTTC
TRBV7-2,once,-,TRBJ1-5,CASSLGPPKGNQPQHF,TGTGCCAGCAGCTTAGGTCCGCCGAAAGGCAATCAGCCCCAGCATTTT
TRBV7-3,once,-,TRBJ2-1,CASSLVGGTVDNEQFF,TGTGCCAGCAGCTTGGTCGGTGGAACGGTAGACAATGAGCAGTTCTTC
TRBV7-6,-,-,TRBJ1-2,CASSGGTETNYGYTF,TGTGCCAGCAGCGGAGGGACCGAGACTAACTATGGCTACACCTTC
TRBV20-1,once,TRBD2,TRBJ2-3,CSASDTGLITDTQYF,TGCAGTGCTAGTGATACGGGACTAATCACAGATACGCAGTATTTT
TRBV6-5,-,-,TRBJ1-6,CASRLHRDTNSPLHF,TGTGCCAGCAGACTCCACCGGGACACTAATTCACCCCTCCACTTT
TRBV6-2/TRBV6-3,-,-,TRBJ2-7,CASSYDRTAYEQYF,TGTGCCAGCAGTTATGACAGGACGGCCTACGAGCAGTACTTC
TRBV7-2,-,-,TRBJ1-2,CASSLDQAGGYTF,TGTGCCAGCAGCTTAGACCAGGCCGGTGGCTACACCTTC
TRBV7-3,-,-,TRBJ2-3,CASSILQGGTQYF,TGTGCCAGCAGCATCCTACAGGGAGGCACGCAGTATTTT
TRBV7-2,-,-,TRBJ1-1,CASSLGGWDTEAFF,TGTGCCAGCAGCTTAGGGGGCTGGGACACTGAAGCTTTCTTT
TRBV12-5,few,TRBD1,TRBJ1-2,CASGAGGSNYGYTF,TGTGCTAGTGGTGCAGGGGGCTCTAACTATGGCTACACCTTC
TRBV5-4,-,-,TRBJ2-5,CASGTGTSRETQYF,TGTGCCAGCGGTACCGGGACTTCTCGGGAGACCCAGTACTTC